The 12 T cell receptor beta chains below come from one sample, sequenced in a study of blood T cell repertoires in COVID-19 (TCRdb year 2020). Library creation used the immunoSEQ multiplex PCR assay. TCRdb limited this immuneACCESS table to in-frame rearrangements with V and J called. A share of clones is missing; checked studies link under half to unresolved V genes, and the rest is unexplained. Across this sample there are about 88,000 clones, with over 90% seen only once. The top ten constitute less than 2% of the sample. What was sequenced was peripheral blood. The source of these receptors is a man between 60 and 75 years old with acute or convalescent COVID-19.

This sequence joins TRBV28 and TRBJ2-3; D remains unclear. The CDR3 is 12 amino acids. Germline loops: CDR1 MDHEN, CDR2 SYDVKM. V gave up 5 bases and J gave up 6 bases, with 9 bases separating them. The CDR3 DNA follows: TGTGCCAGCAGTCCCCCTCGGGATACGCAGTATTTT. Encoded protein: CASSPPRDTQYF.

The V call is TRBV5-1, the J call TRBJ2-6, with D possibly TRBD1 on 6 matching bases. CDR1 is SGHRS and CDR2 is YFSETQ in the germline V gene. The V end was cut by 0 bases, the J end by 4 bases, with 11 bases between. The CDR3 loop spans 16 amino acids. CDR3: CASSLEQGWGANVLTF. CDR3 coding DNA: TGCGCCAGCAGCTTGGAACAGGGCTGGGGGGCCAACGTCCTGACTTTC.

The J gene is TRBJ2-7, the V gene TRBV2; D uncertain. The V end was cut by 6 bases, the J end by 0 bases, with 12 bases between. The germline CDR1 and CDR2 sequences are SNHLY and FYNNEI. This CDR3 comprises 14 residues. CDR3 loop: CASRSLLSSYEQYF. CDR3 DNA sequence: TGTGCCAGCAGGTCGCTACTTAGCTCCTACGAGCAGTACTTC.

V usage is TRBV5-1 and J usage is TRBJ2-2; TRBD1 might be the D (5 bases). CDR3 size: 11 residues. The V gene lost 1 base and the J gene lost 12 bases, with 7 bases spanning the gap. The V gene's germline CDR1 is SGHRS and CDR2 YFSETQ. CDR3 nucleotide sequence: TGCGCCAGCAGCTTGTCAGGGAAGCTGTTTTTT. Encoded protein: CASSLSGKLFF. The full variable domain, rest sourced from reference TRBV5-1 and TRBJ2-2, is KAGVTQTPRYLIKTRGQQVTLSCSPISGHRSVSWYQQTPGQGLQFLFEYFSETQRNKGNFPGRFSGRQFSNSRSEMNVSTLELGDSALYLCASSLSGKLFFGEGSRLTVL.

The V call is TRBV27, the J call TRBJ2-7; D ambiguous. Between the trimmed V and J ends, which lost 3 bases and 6 bases, there was a span of 12 bases. Germline lookup yields CDR1 MNHEY and CDR2 SMNVEV (reference sequence). CDR3 length: 13 residues. CDR3 sequence (DNA): TGTGCCAGCAGTTTGCTCCCCTCGGGCGAGCAGTACTTC. Protein product: CASSLLPSGEQYF.

This clone was seen a handful of times. The chain joins TRBV7-2 to TRBJ2-7, with TRBD2 identical over 11 bases. The V gene end was trimmed by 1 base and the J gene end by 4 bases; junction bases not matched to a gene: 3. CDR1 and CDR2 from the germline V gene are SGHTA and FQGNSA. The CDR3 loop spans 15 amino acids. This chain's CDR3 is CASSLVAGGAYEQYF. Here the CDR3 DNA reads TGTGCCAGCAGCTTAGTAGCGGGAGGGGCATACGAGCAGTACTTC.

The J gene is TRBJ1-2, the V gene TRBV5-4; 7 bases are shared with TRBD1. The junction had 7 bases not matched to a gene; V was cut back by 0 bases and J by 5 bases. The length of the CDR3 is 15 residues. In germline, CDR1 is SGHNT, CDR2 YYREEE (reference sequence). The CDR3 bases are TGTGCCAGCAGCTTGGGACAGGGCCAAGAGTATGGCTACACCTTC. Its protein product is CASSLGQGQEYGYTF.

The chain uses TRBV7-8 and TRBJ2-3; D may be TRBD1 (6 bases). There are 16 residues in the CDR3. The germline V gene has CDR1 SGHVS and CDR2 FQNEAQ. V lost 5 bases, J lost 2 bases, and 17 bases lay in between. The CDR3 nucleotides read TGTGCCAGCAGCCTCGAAACAGGGCGATTCACAGATACGCAGTATTTT. This codes for CASSLETGRFTDTQYF.

The count of this clone is one. This chain connects TRBV5-1 to TRBJ2-7; D is possibly TRBD1 (5 bases). Trimming pared 0 bases from V and 0 bases from J, leaving 10 bases between. Germline V CDR1 and CDR2: SGHRS, YFSETQ. This CDR3 region has 15 residues. CDR3 sequence (DNA): TGCGCCAGCAGCTTGGACCCTCAGGGCTCCTACGAGCAGTACTTC. Translated, it gives CASSLDPQGSYEQYF.

This sequence joins TRBV11-3 and TRBJ2-1, with 8 bases aligning to TRBD2. V was clipped by 6 bases and J by 6 bases; unmatched bases: 10. CDR1 SGHNT and CDR2 YENEEA come from the germline V gene. CDR3 length equals 15 residues. The DNA for the CDR3 is TGTGCCAGCAGTCCCAGCGGGAGCGAAACCAATGAGCAGTTCTTC. Translation: CASSPSGSETNEQFF.

The CDR3 nucleotides are TGTGCCAGTAGTATACCCGGGAGAACCTACAATGAGCAGTTCTTC. Translation: CASSIPGRTYNEQFF. This chain uses TRBV19 with TRBJ2-1; D is possibly TRBD2 (6 bases). CDR1 is LNHDA and CDR2 is SQIVND in the germline V gene (reference sequence). CDR3 length equals 15 residues. V lost 2 bases and J lost 2, with 10 bases in between.

The CDR3 DNA reads as TGTGCCAGCAGTACTAGCGGGAGGTACGAGCAGTACTTC. Translated, it gives CASSTSGRYEQYF. The chain uses TRBV13 and TRBJ2-7, with TRBD2 matching 12 bases. Germline V CDR1 and CDR2: PRHDT, FYEKMQ (reference sequence). The V segment lost 6 bases and the J segment 4 bases; nucleotides outside the gene matches: 1. This CDR3 has 13 residues.